Described below is a single T cell receptor beta chain sequence and its context. What it binds is unknown. Every patient was untreated before thyroid surgery. Between the trimmed V and J ends, which lost 10 bases and 0 bases, there was a span of 16 bases. Germline values: CDR1 SGHAT, CDR2 FQNNGV. The CDR3 spans 15 residues. The sample originates from a study of metastatic and nonmetastatic thyroid tumors. At the level of the study: Malignant thyroid and benign thyroid patients provided blood and tumor or nodule tissue whose repertoires were compared. Whole-study findings and limits: The study reportedly found significantly higher TCR beta diversity in malignant thyroid tumors than benign nodules, in blood and tumor.

How the authors handled the data: Researchers built a distant-metastasis classifier for papillary thyroid cancer that drew on CDR3 differences across clinicopathological groups. TCRdb redid the clone calls on the PCR reads using MiXCR. The V and J calls shown here were made by TCRdb, not taken from the authors' results. The sample carries 15,000 to 20,000 clones, about 35% recorded once. The sequenced sample consisted of tumor tissue. The TCR originated in a male donor with papillary thyroid cancer or a benign thyroid nodule (not recorded which). Some clones in this sample may be carry-over from other donors' samples. The chain combines TRBV11-2 with TRBJ2-1; TRBD2 is a possible D gene (6 bases). The CDR3 sequence: CATKSGLSSYNEQFF. The DNA of the CDR3 is TGTGCCACCAAATCGGGACTCAGCTCCTACAATGAGCAGTTCTTC.